This TCR beta chain comes out of a study of neoadjuvant anti-PD-1 for oral cavity cancer. About the research overall: Most patients had three to four biweekly doses of 3 mg/kg nivolumab before resection.

The table lists this clone with a count of one. Its target is unknown. Six replicates per PBMC sample, mostly from roughly 470 ng of genomic DNA. Repertoires were generated with immunoSEQ multiplex PCR, while TCRdb's copy carries only in-frame clones and drops some. The data contain tens of thousands of clones, roughly three quarters of them singletons. CDR3 length: 16 residues. Trimming removed 2 bases at V and 0 bases at J, with 13 bases between. Germline CDR1 and CDR2: WSHSY and SAAADI. Whole-study findings and limits: PBMC Gini-index clonality exceeded responders' in non-responders post-nivolumab.

The gene calls are TRBV10-2 and TRBJ1-2; maybe TRBD1 (6 bases). Sequencing was performed on PBMCs, taken before nivolumab (anti-PD-1) treatment. The receptor's source is a person aged 35 to 85 with oral cavity squamous cell carcinoma. In DNA, the CDR3 is TGCGCCAGCAGTGAGCCGAAGGGGACATCTAACTATGGCTACACCTTC. Amino acids: CASSEPKGTSNYGYTF.